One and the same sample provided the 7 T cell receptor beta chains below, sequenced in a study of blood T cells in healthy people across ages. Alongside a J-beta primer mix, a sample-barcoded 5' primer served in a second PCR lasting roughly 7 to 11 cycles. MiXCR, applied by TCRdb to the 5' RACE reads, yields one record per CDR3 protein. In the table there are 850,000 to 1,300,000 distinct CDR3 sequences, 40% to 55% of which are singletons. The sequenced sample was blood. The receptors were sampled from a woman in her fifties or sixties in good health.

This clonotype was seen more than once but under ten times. The CDR3 spells CASSDQGNTQYF. The CDR3 DNA is TGTGCCAGCAGTGACCAGGGGAATACGCAGTATTTT. The rearrangement uses TRBV2 and TRBJ2-3, with D possibly matching TRBD1 (6 bases). Germline CDR1 reads SNHLY; CDR2 reads FYNNEI. This CDR3 contains 12 residues. V was pared by 3 bases and J by 7 bases, with 8 bases between. The full variable domain, rest sourced from reference TRBV2 and TRBJ2-3, is EPEVTQTPSHQVTQMGQEVILRCVPISNHLYFYWYRQILGQKVEFLVSFYNNEISEKSEIFDDQFSVERPDGSNFTLKIRSTKLEDSAMYFCASSDQGNTQYFGPGTRLTVL.

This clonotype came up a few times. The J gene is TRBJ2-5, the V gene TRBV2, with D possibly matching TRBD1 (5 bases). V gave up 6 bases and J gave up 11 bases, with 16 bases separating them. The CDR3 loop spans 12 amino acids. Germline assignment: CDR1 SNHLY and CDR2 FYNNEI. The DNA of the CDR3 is TGTGCCAGCAGGGGGCCTTTAGATGAGCAGTACTTC. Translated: CASRGPLDEQYF. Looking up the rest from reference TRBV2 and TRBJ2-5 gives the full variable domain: EPEVTQTPSHQVTQMGQEVILRCVPISNHLYFYWYRQILGQKVEFLVSFYNNEISEKSEIFDDQFSVERPDGSNFTLKIRSTKLEDSAMYFCASRGPLDEQYFGPGTRLLVL.

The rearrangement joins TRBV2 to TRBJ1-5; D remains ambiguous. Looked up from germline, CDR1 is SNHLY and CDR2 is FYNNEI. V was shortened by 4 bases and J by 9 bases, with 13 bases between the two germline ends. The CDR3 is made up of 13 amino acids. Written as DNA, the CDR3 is TGTGCCAGCAGTGGGTCAGCCTCTCCGCCCCAGCATTTT. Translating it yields CASSGSASPPQHF.

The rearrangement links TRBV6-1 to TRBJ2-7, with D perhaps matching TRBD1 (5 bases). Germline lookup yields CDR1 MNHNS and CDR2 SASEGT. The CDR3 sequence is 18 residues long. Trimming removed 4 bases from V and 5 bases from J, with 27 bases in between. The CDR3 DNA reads TGTGCCAGCAGTGGCTACCCTGTGACAGCCAGCGTATCGGACGAGCAGTACTTC. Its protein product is CASSGYPVTASVSDEQYF.

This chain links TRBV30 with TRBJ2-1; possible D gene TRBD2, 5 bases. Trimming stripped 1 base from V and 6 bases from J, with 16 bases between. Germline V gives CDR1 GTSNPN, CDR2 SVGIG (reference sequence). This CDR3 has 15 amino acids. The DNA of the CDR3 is TGTGCCTGGAGTGCGCTAGCTCTTCCCTCCAATGAGCAGTTCTTC. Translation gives CAWSALALPSNEQFF.

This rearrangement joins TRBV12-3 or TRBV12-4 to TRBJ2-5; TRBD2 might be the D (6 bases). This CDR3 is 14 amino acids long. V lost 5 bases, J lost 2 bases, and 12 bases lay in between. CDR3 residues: CASSRRDLQETQYF. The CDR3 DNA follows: TGTGCCAGCAGTCGCCGGGACTTACAAGAGACCCAGTACTTC.

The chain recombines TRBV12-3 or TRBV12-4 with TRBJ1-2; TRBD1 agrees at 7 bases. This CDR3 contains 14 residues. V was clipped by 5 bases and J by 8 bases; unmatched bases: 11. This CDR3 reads CASSRSEGADGYTF. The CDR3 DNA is TGTGCCAGCAGTCGCTCAGAGGGGGCGGACGGCTACACCTTC.